The 27 T cell receptor beta chains listed next were all sequenced from one sample in a study of identical twins. TCRdb re-called the 5' RACE reads through MiXCR, storing one row per CDR3 protein. The sample contains approximately 490,000 distinct CDR3 sequences, under 25% of which appear only once. The sample also formed part of further work on yellow fever vaccine responses in identical twins.

What was sequenced was CD4+ T cells sorted from blood. Receptors were obtained from a woman aged 18-30 years in good health.

The V gene is TRBV5-1, the J gene TRBJ2-7; 11 bases agree with TRBD1. The CDR3 loop spans 19 amino acids. CDR1 and CDR2 from the germline V gene are SGHRS and YFSETQ. V gave up 4 bases and J gave up 1 base; unmatched junction bases: 16. The chain's CDR3 is CASSRTGGLIWGGSYEQYF. CDR3 DNA: TGCGCCAGCAGCAGGACAGGGGGCCTGATTTGGGGGGGATCCTACGAGCAGTACTTC.

This clonotype was observed once. V gene TRBV21-1 combines with J gene TRBJ2-7; whether TRBD2, the table's D call, matches the DNA was not checked. TRBV21-1 is termed a pseudogene. The CDR3 extends over 15 amino acids. The CDR3 DNA reads as TGTGCCAGCAGCAAAGTTTCGCGGGGGGAGCACGAGCAGTACGTC. Amino acids: CASSKVSRGEHEQYV.

The CDR3, as DNA: TGTGCCATCAGTGAGTTGGGAGATGAAAAACTGTTTTTT. Protein product: CAISELGDEKLFF. This chain connects TRBV10-3 to TRBJ1-4; no reliable D call. The length of the CDR3 is 13 residues. Germline V gene lookup returns CDR1 ENHRY and CDR2 SYGVKD. V lost 1 base to trimming and J lost 6 bases, with 6 bases between them.

Ten or more counts support this clonotype. The rearrangement uses TRBV24-1 and TRBJ2-3; D gene ambiguous. The V and J ends lost 2 bases and 4 bases respectively, with 3 bases between them. CDR1 and CDR2 (germline): KGHDR, SFDVKD. CDR3 size: 12 residues. CDR3 amino acids: CATSDSPDTQYF. The CDR3 DNA sequence: TGTGCCACCAGTGATTCTCCAGATACGCAGTATTTT.

The chain links TRBV5-6 to TRBJ2-7; 9 bases line up with TRBD2. Germline-derived CDR1 and CDR2 are SGHDT and YYEEEE. This CDR3 is built from 15 residues. V was pared by 4 bases and J by 2 bases, with 7 bases of the junction left unmatched. CDR3: CASSQSGRMTYEQYF. Written as DNA, the CDR3 is TGTGCCAGCAGCCAGAGCGGGAGGATGACCTACGAGCAGTACTTC. The full variable domain, its missing parts supplied by reference TRBV5-6 and TRBJ2-7, is DAGVTQSPTHLIKTRGQQVTLRCSPKSGHDTVSWYQQALGQGPQFIFQYYEEEERQRGNFPDRFSGHQFPNYSSELNVNALLLGDSALYLCASSQSGRMTYEQYFGPGTRLTVT.

This clonotype was seen only a few times. The genes are TRBV7-8 and TRBJ1-1; unclear D gene. CDR3 size: 11 residues. The V end lost 11 bases, the J end lost 10 bases, and 17 bases lay between the germline ends. Looked up from germline, CDR1 is SGHVS and CDR2 is FQNEAQ. The CDR3 sequence is CAPNRALGAFF. DNA of the CDR3: TGTGCCCCAAATCGTGCTCTGGGAGCTTTCTTT.

The chain joins TRBV20-1 to TRBJ1-5; the D gene is possibly TRBD1 (6 bases). CDR1 and CDR2 from the germline V gene are DFQATT and SNEGSKA (reference sequence). The CDR3 extends over 14 amino acids. Trimming pared 4 bases from V and 0 bases from J, leaving 10 bases between. The CDR3 region has the DNA TGCAGTGCTACAGGGGACTATAGCAATCAGCCCCAGCATTTT. It translates to CSATGDYSNQPQHF.

The chain links TRBV7-3 to TRBJ2-5, with TRBD2 identical over 9 bases. With V trimmed by 4 bases and J by 1 base, 4 bases remained unmatched. Germline values: CDR1 SGHTA, CDR2 FQGTGA. There are 15 residues in the CDR3. CDR3 in amino acids: CASSSGLAPQETQYF. DNA for the CDR3: TGTGCCAGCAGCTCCGGACTAGCGCCCCAAGAGACCCAGTACTTC.

The V and J genes are TRBV2 and TRBJ2-6; perhaps TRBD1 as D (6 bases). V was pared by 10 bases and J by 1 base, with 8 bases between. CDR1 and CDR2 (germline): SNHLY, FYNNEI. The CDR3 contains 13 residues. The CDR3 region has the DNA TGTGCCATCGGGACATCTGGGGCCAACGTCCTGACTTTC. Its translation: CAIGTSGANVLTF.

V gene TRBV12-3 or TRBV12-4 combines with J gene TRBJ1-6; possible D gene TRBD1, 5 bases. The CDR3 extends over 12 amino acids. V gave up 6 bases and J gave up 9 bases, with 9 bases separating them. CDR3 sequence reads: CASSLGGSPLHF. The CDR3 DNA reads as TGTGCCAGCAGCCTGGGGGGTTCACCCCTCCACTTT.

This clonotype showed up just a few times. This chain links TRBV7-2 with TRBJ1-6, with TRBD1 matching over 9 bases. The CDR3 runs 14 residues. CDR1 is SGHTA and CDR2 is FQGNSA in the germline V gene. The junction had 5 bases not matched to a gene; V was cut back by 5 bases and J by 9 bases. This chain's CDR3 is CASSRRDRVSPLHF. CDR3 bases: TGTGCCAGCAGCAGGCGGGACAGGGTTTCACCCCTCCACTTT. The whole variable domain, filled in from reference TRBV7-2 and TRBJ1-6, reads GAGVSQSPSNKVTEKGKDVELRCDPISGHTALYWYRQSLGQGLEFLIYFQGNSAPDKSGLPSDRFSAERTGGSVSTLTIQRTQQEDSAVYLCASSRRDRVSPLHFGNGTRLTVT.

This clonotype was picked up many times. The rearrangement uses TRBV3-1 and TRBJ2-6, with no clear D. The V gene's germline CDR1 is LGHDT and CDR2 YNNKEL (reference sequence). V shed 3 bases and J shed 2 bases, with 5 bases lying between them. The length of the CDR3 is 14 residues. CDR3 sequence: CASSHMAGANVLTF. CDR3 in DNA: TGTGCCAGCAGCCACATGGCTGGGGCCAACGTCCTGACTTTC.

The J gene is TRBJ2-3, the V gene TRBV20-1; the D gene is possibly TRBD2 (5 bases). Trimming stripped 6 bases from V and 6 bases from J, with 19 bases between. The CDR3 has 14 residues. Looked up from germline, CDR1 is DFQATT and CDR2 is SNEGSKA (reference sequence). The chain's CDR3 is CSAHGPSGMDTQYF. The CDR3 nucleotides read TGCAGTGCGCATGGGCCATCGGGAATGGATACGCAGTATTTT.

The V and J genes are TRBV29-1 and TRBJ1-1, with D perhaps matching TRBD1 (6 bases). From germline, CDR1 is SQVTM and CDR2 ANQGSEA. Trimming took 4 bases from V and 2 from J, leaving 26 bases between them. The CDR3 contains 18 residues. The CDR3 reads CSVAFPIGQGHFNTEAFF. The CDR3 bases are TGCAGCGTTGCTTTTCCGATTGGGCAGGGGCATTTCAACACTGAAGCTTTCTTT.

The table lists this clonotype with a few counts. The V gene is TRBV20-1, the J gene TRBJ1-1, with a weak D call TRBD1 (5 bases). Germline-derived CDR1 and CDR2 are DFQATT and SNEGSKA (reference sequence). The CDR3 has 16 amino acids. The V and J ends lost 0 bases and 0 bases respectively, with 14 bases between them. The CDR3: CSARDWGGPMNTEAFF. CDR3 nucleotide sequence: TGCAGTGCTAGAGATTGGGGGGGACCGATGAACACTGAAGCTTTCTTT.

In its sample, this clonotype was seen a few times. The V call is TRBV2, the J call TRBJ1-5, with 9 bases that match TRBD1. Germline V gene data show CDR1 as SNHLY and CDR2 as FYNNEI. There are 15 residues in the CDR3. Losses at the gene ends were 5 bases for V and 7 bases for J; bases not matched to a gene: 9. The CDR3 DNA reads TGTGCCAGCAGTCCCGGGACAGGGTTGGGACAGCCCCAGCATTTT. Protein: CASSPGTGLGQPQHF.

This clonotype turned up a few times. J is TRBJ2-4 and V is TRBV5-6; 9 positions agree with TRBD2. V lost 0 bases and J lost 4; bases outside the gene matches: 17. Germline CDR1 SGHDT, CDR2 YYEEEE. The length of the CDR3 is 20 residues. DNA of the CDR3: TGTGCCAGCAGCTTGGTTTCTAGCGGGGACCCCCGTTCCATGAAAAACATTCAGTACTTC. Amino acids: CASSLVSSGDPRSMKNIQYF.

V usage is TRBV20-1 and J usage is TRBJ2-4, with D possibly being TRBD1 (6 bases). The germline V gene has CDR1 DFQATT and CDR2 SNEGSKA (reference sequence). Trimming took 4 bases from V and 4 from J, leaving 8 bases between them. The CDR3 is 12 residues long. Written as DNA, the CDR3 is TGCAGTGCTACAGGGGCGAAAAACATTCAGTACTTC. This sequence encodes CSATGAKNIQYF.

The V call is TRBV7-2, the J call TRBJ2-3, with 8 positions matching TRBD2. CDR3 size: 16 residues. With 5 bases clipped from V and 0 bases from J, the junction kept 7 bases outside the gene matches. Germline V gene sequence: CDR1 SGHTA, CDR2 FQGNSA. The CDR3 DNA follows: TGTGCCAGCAGCGCAATAGCGGGACCGAGCACAGATACGCAGTATTTT. The encoded protein is CASSAIAGPSTDTQYF.

In this sample, this clonotype turned up a few times. V is TRBV6-1 and J is TRBJ2-2, with 8 bases lining up with TRBD2. This CDR3 contains 14 residues. J lost 5 bases, V lost 6 bases, and 5 bases had no gene match. CDR1 is MNHNS and CDR2 is SASEGT in the germline V gene. CDR3 coding DNA: TGTGCCAGCAGGATAGCGGGATTTACCGGGGAGCTGTTTTTT. Translating gives CASRIAGFTGELFF.

This clonotype was recorded a few times. V and J are TRBV5-1 and TRBJ2-2; D may be TRBD1 (6 bases). CDR1 is SGHRS and CDR2 is YFSETQ in the germline V gene. The CDR3 covers 16 residues. Trimming left V 1 base short and J 5 bases short, with 15 bases between. The DNA of the CDR3 is TGCGCCAGCAGCTTGCAGGGGCGCTCAGTAACCGGGGAGCTGTTTTTT. Its protein is CASSLQGRSVTGELFF.

The table lists this clonotype with a few counts. This rearrangement joins TRBV7-2 to TRBJ2-3; D possibly matches TRBD1 or TRBD2 (7 bases each). Germline V gives CDR1 SGHTA, CDR2 FQGNSA. V lost 9 bases and J lost 1, with 20 bases in between. The CDR3 sequence is 16 residues long. Here the CDR3 reads CASYQGGAFGTDTQYF. The CDR3 coding sequence is TGTGCCAGTTACCAGGGGGGGGCCTTTGGCACAGATACGCAGTATTTT.

This clonotype has just a few counts. The V call is TRBV12-5, the J call TRBJ2-5, with 10 bases aligning to TRBD2. J was trimmed by 4 bases and V by 0 bases; bases with no gene match: 8. This CDR3 is 17 amino acids long. Per germline, CDR1 LGHNT and CDR2 FRNRAP. The CDR3 spells CASGLVVSSGSGETQYF. CDR3 nucleotides: TGTGCTAGTGGTTTGGTAGTTTCTAGCGGGAGTGGAGAGACCCAGTACTTC. The full variable domain, rest sourced from reference TRBV12-5 and TRBJ2-5, is DARVTQTPRHKVTEMGQEVTMRCQPILGHNTVFWYRQTMMQGLELLAYFRNRAPLDDSGMPKDRFSAEMPDATLATLKIQPSEPRDSAVYFCASGLVVSSGSGETQYFGPGTRLLVL.

This clonotype has more than one count but fewer than ten. The rearrangement links TRBV12-3 or TRBV12-4 to TRBJ1-1; D gene uncertain. Trimming removed 5 bases from V and 3 bases from J, with 16 bases in between. This CDR3 contains 15 residues. The DNA for the CDR3 is TGTGCCAGCAGTCCTGAACGTCGACGGGACACTGAAGCTTTCTTT. Amino acids: CASSPERRRDTEAFF.

This chain connects TRBV7-9 to TRBJ1-1, with D tentatively TRBD1 (5 bases). The CDR3 is made up of 16 amino acids. Trimming shortened V by 8 bases and J by 5 bases, and 24 bases separated the two germline ends. Germline CDR1 and CDR2: SEHNR and FQNEAQ (reference sequence). The CDR3 sequence is CASVRDSGSRGTEAFF. The CDR3 DNA sequence: TGTGCCAGCGTGCGAGACAGCGGTTCTCGTGGTACTGAAGCTTTCTTT.

This clonotype was seen a handful of times. The chain is built from TRBV4-1 and TRBJ1-5; the D gene is possibly TRBD1 (5 bases). CDR3 length: 17 residues. Looked up from germline, CDR1 is MGHRA and CDR2 is YSYEKL. Trimming removed 1 base at V and 6 bases at J, with 19 bases between. CDR3 sequence reads: CASSQGGGRGSAQPQHF. DNA for the CDR3: TGCGCCAGCAGCCAAGGTGGGGGACGCGGGTCTGCTCAGCCCCAGCATTTT.

The rearrangement links TRBV6-4 to TRBJ2-2, with a possible D match to TRBD1 (6 bases). CDR1 and CDR2 (germline): MRHNA, SNTAGT. The CDR3 has 14 residues. The V and J ends lost 4 bases and 6 bases respectively, with 12 bases between them. CDR3 protein: CASSAGQSPGELFF. The CDR3 region has the DNA TGTGCCAGCAGTGCCGGACAGTCCCCCGGGGAGCTGTTTTTT.